This T cell receptor beta chain was sequenced in a study of cytomegalovirus exposure and HLA in healthy donors. The study, taken as a whole, reports: Through in vitro validation, three CMV-associated chains were shown to be specific for CMV antigens. Sequencing likely produced, as an artifact, a cluster of highly shared sequence variants. Being productive about 87% or about 30% of the time was typical of most TCR beta V segments in an earlier analysis. TCR beta sequences numbering around 15,000 were associated with HLA alleles at 0.05 false discovery rate in a later analysis.

Germline V gives CDR1 ENHRY, CDR2 SYGVKD. V was pared by 2 bases and J by 4 bases, with 3 bases of the junction left unmatched. The CDR3 runs to 14 residues. The PCR made use of 60 Vbeta and 13 Jbeta primers. Data came from immunoSEQ multiplex PCR; TCRdb stores just in-frame clones and leaves some out. This sample has approximately 140,000 clones; approximately 84% occur once, and the top ten carry around 1.5%. Notes on this clone: Its antigen is currently unknown.

The specimen sequenced was PBMCs. This TCR derives from a young woman in good health and CMV-seronegative. The chain is built from TRBV10-3 and TRBJ1-1, with 8 nucleotides matching TRBD1. The DNA for the CDR3 is TGTGCCATCAGTGAGGACAGGGGATCCACTGAAGCTTTCTTT. Amino acids: CAISEDRGSTEAFF.